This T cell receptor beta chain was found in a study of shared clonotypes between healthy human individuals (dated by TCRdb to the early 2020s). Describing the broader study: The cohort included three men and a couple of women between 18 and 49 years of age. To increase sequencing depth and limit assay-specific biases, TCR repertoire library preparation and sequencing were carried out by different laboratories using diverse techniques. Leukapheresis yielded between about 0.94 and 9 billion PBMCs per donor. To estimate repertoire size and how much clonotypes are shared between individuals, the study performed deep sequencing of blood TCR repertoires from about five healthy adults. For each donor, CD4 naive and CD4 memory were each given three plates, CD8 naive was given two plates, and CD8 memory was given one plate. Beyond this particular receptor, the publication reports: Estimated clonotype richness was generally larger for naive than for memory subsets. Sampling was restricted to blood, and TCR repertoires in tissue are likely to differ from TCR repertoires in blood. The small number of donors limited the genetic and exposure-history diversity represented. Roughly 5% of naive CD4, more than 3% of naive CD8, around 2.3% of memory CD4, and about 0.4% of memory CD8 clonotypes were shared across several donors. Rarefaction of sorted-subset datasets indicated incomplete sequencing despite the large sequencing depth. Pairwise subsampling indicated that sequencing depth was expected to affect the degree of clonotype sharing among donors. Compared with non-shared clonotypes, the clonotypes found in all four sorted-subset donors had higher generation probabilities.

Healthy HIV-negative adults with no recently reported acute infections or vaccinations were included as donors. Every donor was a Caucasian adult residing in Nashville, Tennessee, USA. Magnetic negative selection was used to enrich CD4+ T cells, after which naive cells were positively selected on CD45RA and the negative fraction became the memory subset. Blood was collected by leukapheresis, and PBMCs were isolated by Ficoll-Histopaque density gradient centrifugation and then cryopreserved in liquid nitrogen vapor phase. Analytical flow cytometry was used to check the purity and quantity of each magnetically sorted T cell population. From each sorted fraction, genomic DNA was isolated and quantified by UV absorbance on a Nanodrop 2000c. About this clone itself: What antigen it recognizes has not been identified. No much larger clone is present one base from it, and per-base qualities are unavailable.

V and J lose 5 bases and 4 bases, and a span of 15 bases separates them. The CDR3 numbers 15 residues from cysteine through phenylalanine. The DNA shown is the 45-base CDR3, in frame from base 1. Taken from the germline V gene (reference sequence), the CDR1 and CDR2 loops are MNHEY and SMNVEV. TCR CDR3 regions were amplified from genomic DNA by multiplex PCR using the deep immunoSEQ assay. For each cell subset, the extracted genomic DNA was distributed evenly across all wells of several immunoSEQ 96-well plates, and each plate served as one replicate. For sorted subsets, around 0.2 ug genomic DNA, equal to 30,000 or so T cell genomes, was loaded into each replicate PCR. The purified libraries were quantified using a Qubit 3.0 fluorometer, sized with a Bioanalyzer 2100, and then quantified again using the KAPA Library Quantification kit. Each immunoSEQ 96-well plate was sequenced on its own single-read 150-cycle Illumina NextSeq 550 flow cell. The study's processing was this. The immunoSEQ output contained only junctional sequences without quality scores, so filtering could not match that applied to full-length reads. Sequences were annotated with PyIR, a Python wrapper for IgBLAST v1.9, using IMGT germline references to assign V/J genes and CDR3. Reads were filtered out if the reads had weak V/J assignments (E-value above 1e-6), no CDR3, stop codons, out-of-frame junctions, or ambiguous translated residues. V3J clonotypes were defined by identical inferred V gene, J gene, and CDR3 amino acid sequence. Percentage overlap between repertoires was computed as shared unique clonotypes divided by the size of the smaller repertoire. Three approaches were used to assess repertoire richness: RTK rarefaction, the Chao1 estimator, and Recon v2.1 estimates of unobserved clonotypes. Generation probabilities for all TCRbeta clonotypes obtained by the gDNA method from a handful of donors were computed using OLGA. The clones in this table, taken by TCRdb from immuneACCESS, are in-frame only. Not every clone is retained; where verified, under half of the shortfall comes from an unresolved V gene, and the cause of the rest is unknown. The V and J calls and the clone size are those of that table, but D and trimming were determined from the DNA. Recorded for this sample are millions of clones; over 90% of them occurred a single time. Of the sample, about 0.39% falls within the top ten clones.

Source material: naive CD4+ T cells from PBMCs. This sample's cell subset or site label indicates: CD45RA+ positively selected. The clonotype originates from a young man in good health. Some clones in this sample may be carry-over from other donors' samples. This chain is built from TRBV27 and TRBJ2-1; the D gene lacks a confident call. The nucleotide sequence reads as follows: TGTGCCAGCAGTCCGCAGCCACCTTTATACAATGAGCAGTTCTTC. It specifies CASSPQPPLYNEQFF.